This TCR beta chain appears in the sequencing data of a study of blood T cells in healthy people across ages (dated by TCRdb to the mid-2010s). At the level of the whole study: Template switching captured roughly one uniquely barcoded TCR beta cDNA molecule per two T cells in model experiments. Using deep sequencing normalized with unique cDNA molecular identifiers, the study measured how TCR beta repertoire diversity changes with age. The donors were divided into four age groups: young (average around 15 years), middle-aged (about 39), aged (roughly 60) and long-lived (around 87). To avoid experimental bias, donors of different ages were randomly spread across the sequencing lanes. Two additional independent replicas of 1 million unique cDNA reads from the same blood draw were analyzed for two donors (one aged 18 to 29 and one aged 80 or older).

In its sample, this clonotype was seen many times. Its antigen is currently not known. Base-call qualities are not available, and no considerably larger clone is one nucleotide away. The full study reports these points: Since profiling was done on bulk unsorted PBMCs, naive and antigen-experienced compartments could not be conclusively compared. Compared with the aged group, more naive CD4+ T cells, fewer expanded clones and increased TCR diversity were shown by the long-lived group, suggesting age selection. The CMV infection status of donors was not known, potentially confounding age-related changes in expanded clonotypes. As age increased, observed TCR beta diversity per million T cells dropped in a roughly linear way, and a significant reduction was already evident by age about 40. Total diversity estimates from one million sequenced T cells were considered lower bounds and underestimates. A strong correlation was found between observed TCR beta diversity and the percentage of naive T cells measured by flow cytometry.

As encoded in the germline V gene (reference sequence), CDR1 is DFQATT while CDR2 is SNEGSKA. V is trimmed back by 0 bases and J by 5 bases, and the junction contains 13 bases that no gene match accounts for. The CDR3 has 18 amino acids, counting the end cysteine and phenylalanine. Of the read, only the CDR3 DNA is kept; its 54 bases are in frame from base 1. Libraries were made using 5' RACE. Sequencer: Illumina HiSeq 2500. A second about 7 to 12 cycle PCR used a sample-barcoded 5' primer and a J-beta primer mix. Each TCR beta cDNA molecule received a unique molecular identifier from a template-switch 5' adaptor carrying 12 random nucleotides. Each sample yielded at least 2.5 million CDR3-containing paired-end reads. The Mint cDNA synthesis kit, primed by a TRBC-specific oligonucleotide, was used to synthesize first-strand cDNA from all RNA. All cDNA was treated with uracil-DNA glycosylase and then went through a first 18-cycle PCR with the universal primers M1SS and BC2_uni_R. In the paper's pipeline: For normalization, 1 million high-quality reads were randomly selected from each sample, with every read carrying a distinct molecular identifier. Instead of being binned into consensus sequences, reads that shared molecular identifiers were thrown out. CDR3 identification, clonotype clustering and error correction used MiTCR with a Q25 quality threshold and the strictest error-elimination algorithm. Lower-bound total TCR beta diversity was estimated with a nonparametric unseen species model using Euler transformation. TCRdb handled the public reads itself, with Q25 trimming in fastp and clone calling in MiXCR, and kept productive beta chains. Records with the same CDR3 protein are collapsed into one entry carrying the most frequent genes and DNA. These V and J calls derive from TCRdb rather than the authors' analysis. In this sample the table shows around 650,000 distinct CDR3 sequences, about 30% of which occur a single time. The top ten clonotypes cover about 16% of the sample.

The donors were roughly 40 Caucasian individuals from Russia, aged about 6 to 95 years, who were systemically healthy. Each donor gave roughly 9.5 milliliters of peripheral blood, collected into EDTA-treated Vacutainer tubes. Ficoll-Paque density-gradient centrifugation was used to isolate PBMCs, with at least 7 million per sample. Total RNA was extracted from PBMCs with Trizol reagent, with at least 5.5 micrograms obtained per sample. For every donor, flow cytometry on a PBMC aliquot measured the percentage of naive CD45RAhigh/CD27high T cells. The sample was blood. This TCR was sampled from an elderly woman in good health. Donor details come from another sample of the same person, matched by shared clones. The chain couples TRBV20-1 to TRBJ2-1; TRBD2 lines up with 10 middle nucleotides. The bases are TGCAGTGCTAGAGATCAGGGGATAGCGGGGGGCCGTAACAATGAGCAGTTCTTC. It translates as CSARDQGIAGGRNNEQFF.